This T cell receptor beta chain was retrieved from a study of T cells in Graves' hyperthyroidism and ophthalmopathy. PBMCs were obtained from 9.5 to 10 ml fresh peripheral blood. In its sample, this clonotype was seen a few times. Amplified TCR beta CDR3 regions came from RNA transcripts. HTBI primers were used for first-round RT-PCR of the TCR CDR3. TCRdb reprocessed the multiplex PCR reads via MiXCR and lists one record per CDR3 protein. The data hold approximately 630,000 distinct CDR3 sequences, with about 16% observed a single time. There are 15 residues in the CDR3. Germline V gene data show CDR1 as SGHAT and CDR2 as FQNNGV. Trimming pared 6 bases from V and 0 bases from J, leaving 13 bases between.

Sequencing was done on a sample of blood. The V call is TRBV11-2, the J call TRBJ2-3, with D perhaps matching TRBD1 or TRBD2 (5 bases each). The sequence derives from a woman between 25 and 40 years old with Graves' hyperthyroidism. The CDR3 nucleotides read TGTGCCAGCAGATGGGACCACTCTAGCACAGATACGCAGTATTTT. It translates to CASRWDHSSTDTQYF.